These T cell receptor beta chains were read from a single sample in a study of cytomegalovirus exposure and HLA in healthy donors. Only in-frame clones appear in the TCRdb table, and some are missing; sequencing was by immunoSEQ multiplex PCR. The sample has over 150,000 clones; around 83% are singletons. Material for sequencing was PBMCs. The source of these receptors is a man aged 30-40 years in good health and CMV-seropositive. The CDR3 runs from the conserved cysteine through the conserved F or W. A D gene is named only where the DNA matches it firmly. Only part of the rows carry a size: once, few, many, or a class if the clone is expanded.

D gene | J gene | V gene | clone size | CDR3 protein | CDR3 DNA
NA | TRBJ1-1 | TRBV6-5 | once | CASSYPQGIEAFF | TGTGCCAGCAGTTACCCTCAGGGAATTGAAGCTTTCTTT
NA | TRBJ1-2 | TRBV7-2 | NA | CASSLGGNYGYTF | TGTGCCAGCAGCTTGGGGGGGAACTATGGCTACACCTTC
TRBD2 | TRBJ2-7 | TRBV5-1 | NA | CASSLVGSGSAAGEQYF | TGCGCCAGCAGCTTGGTCGGTAGCGGGAGCGCGGCGGGCGAGCAGTACTTC
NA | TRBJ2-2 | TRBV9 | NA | CASSPLSESGELFF | TGTGCCAGCAGTCCTCTTAGTGAGTCCGGGGAGCTGTTTTTT
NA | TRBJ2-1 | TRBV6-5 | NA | CASGHREIEQFF | TGTGCCAGCGGTCACAGGGAGATTGAGCAGTTCTTC
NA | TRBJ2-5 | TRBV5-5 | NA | CASSRATGKETQYF | TGTGCCAGCAGCCGAGCAACAGGGAAAGAGACCCAGTACTTC
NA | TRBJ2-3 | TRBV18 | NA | CASSPPSADTQYF | TGTGCCAGCTCACCACCCTCGGCAGATACGCAGTATTTT
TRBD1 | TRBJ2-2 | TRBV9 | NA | CASSYLDREAGELFF | TGTGCCAGCAGCTACCTGGACAGGGAAGCCGGGGAGCTGTTTTTT
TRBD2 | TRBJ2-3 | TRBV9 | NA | CASSVLAGEGDTQYF | TGTGCCAGCAGCGTCCTAGCGGGAGAGGGGGATACGCAGTATTTT
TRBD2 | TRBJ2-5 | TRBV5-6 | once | CASSLDLRTSVGETQYF | TGTGCCAGCAGCTTGGACCTTAGGACTAGCGTGGGGGAGACCCAGTACTTC
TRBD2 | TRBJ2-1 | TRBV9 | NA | CASSPRGTSGIDEQFF | TGTGCCAGCAGCCCTCGGGGGACTAGCGGGATCGATGAGCAGTTCTTC
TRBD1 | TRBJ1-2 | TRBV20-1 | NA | CSAGGTGGYTF | TGCAGTGCCGGCGGGACAGGGGGCTACACCTTC
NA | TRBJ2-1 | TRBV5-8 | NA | CASSLGDISNGNEQFF | TGTGCCAGCAGCTTGGGGGACATCTCGAACGGCAATGAGCAGTTCTTC
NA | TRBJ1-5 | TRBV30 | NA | CAWSAGVFNQPQHF | TGTGCCTGGAGTGCCGGGGTTTTCAATCAGCCCCAGCATTTT
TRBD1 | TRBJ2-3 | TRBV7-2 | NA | CASSPRDRIAADTQYF | TGTGCCAGCAGCCCGAGGGACAGAATAGCTGCAGATACGCAGTATTTT
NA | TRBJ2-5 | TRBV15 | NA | CATSRDRGGSETQYF | TGTGCCACCAGCAGAGATAGGGGGGGCTCAGAGACCCAGTACTTC
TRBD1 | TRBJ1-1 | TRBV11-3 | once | CASSSSWTGGVTEAFF | TGTGCCAGCAGCTCTTCCTGGACAGGGGGCGTCACTGAAGCTTTCTTT
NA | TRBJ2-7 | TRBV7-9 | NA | CAIETGFYEQYF | TGTGCCATCGAGACAGGCTTCTACGAGCAGTACTTC
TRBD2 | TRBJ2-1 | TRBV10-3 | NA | CAISEAGLGYEQFF | TGTGCCATCAGTGAAGCGGGGTTGGGCTATGAGCAGTTCTTC
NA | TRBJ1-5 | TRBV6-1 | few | CASTVSRVGQPQHF | TGTGCCAGCACCGTAAGCAGGGTCGGTCAGCCCCAGCATTTT
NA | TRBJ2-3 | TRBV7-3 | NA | CASSLPSDTQYF | TGTGCCAGCAGCTTACCCTCAGATACGCAGTATTTT
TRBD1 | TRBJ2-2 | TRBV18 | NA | CASSDRGNTGELFF | TGTGCCAGCTCAGACAGGGGGAACACCGGGGAGCTGTTTTTT
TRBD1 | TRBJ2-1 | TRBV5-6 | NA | CASSLEGGPFSSYNEQFF | TGTGCCAGCAGCTTGGAAGGGGGCCCTTTCAGCTCCTACAATGAGCAGTTCTTC
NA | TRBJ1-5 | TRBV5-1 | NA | CASSLKEKSEGMRSQPQHF | TGCGCCAGCAGCTTGAAAGAAAAGTCGGAGGGGATGAGGAGTCAGCCCCAGCATTTT
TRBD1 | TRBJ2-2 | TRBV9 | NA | CASSRTGGNTGELFF | TGTGCCAGCAGTCGCACAGGGGGGAACACCGGGGAGCTGTTTTTT
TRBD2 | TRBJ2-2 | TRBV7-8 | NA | CASRLAGNTGELFF | TGTGCCAGCAGACTAGCGGGGAACACCGGGGAGCTGTTTTTT
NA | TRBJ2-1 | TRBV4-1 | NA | CASSQTGSFSYNEQFF | TGCGCCAGCAGCCAGACCGGGTCGTTCTCCTACAATGAGCAGTTCTTC
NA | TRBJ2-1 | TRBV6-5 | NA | CASRRTGSYNEQFF | TGTGCCAGCAGGAGAACAGGTTCCTACAATGAGCAGTTCTTC
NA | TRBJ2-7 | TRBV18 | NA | CASSPPETPKQYF | TGTGCCAGCTCACCACCAGAGACTCCGAAGCAGTACTTC
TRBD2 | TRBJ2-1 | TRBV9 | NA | CASSALAGGGYNVRQFF | TGTGCCAGCAGCGCCCTAGCGGGAGGCGGGTATAATGTGCGACAGTTCTTC
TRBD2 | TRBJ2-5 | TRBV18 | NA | CASSPGLGETQYF | TGTGCCAGCTCACCGGGACTAGGGGAGACCCAGTACTTC
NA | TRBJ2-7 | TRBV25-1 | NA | CASSGRGAYEQYF | TGTGCCAGCAGTGGGAGGGGTGCCTACGAGCAGTACTTC
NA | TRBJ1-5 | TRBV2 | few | CASNGAGQPQHF | TGTGCCAGCAATGGGGCAGGACAGCCCCAGCATTTT
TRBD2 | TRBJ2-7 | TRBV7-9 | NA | CSSSFLAGGGYEQYF | TGTTCCAGCAGCTTCCTAGCGGGAGGTGGCTACGAGCAGTACTTC
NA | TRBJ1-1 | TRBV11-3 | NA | CASNGYGRNTEAFF | TGTGCCAGCAACGGGTACGGAAGGAACACTGAAGCTTTCTTT
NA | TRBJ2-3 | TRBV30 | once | CAWSAPRVAVISTDTQYF | TGTGCCTGGAGTGCCCCCCGCGTAGCGGTGATAAGCACAGATACGCAGTATTTT
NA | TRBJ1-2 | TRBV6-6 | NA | CASSSPDRDNYGYTF | TGTGCCAGCAGCTCCCCGGACAGAGATAACTATGGCTACACCTTC
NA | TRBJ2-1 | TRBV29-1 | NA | CSVEKSSYNEQFF | TGCAGCGTTGAAAAGAGCTCCTACAATGAGCAGTTCTTC
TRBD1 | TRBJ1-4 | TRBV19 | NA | CASTRQGWEKLFF | TGTGCCAGTACCAGACAGGGTTGGGAAAAACTGTTTTTT
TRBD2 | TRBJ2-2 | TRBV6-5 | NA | CASSYSGRAEAGELFF | TGTGCCAGCAGTTACAGCGGGAGGGCTGAGGCCGGGGAGCTGTTTTTT
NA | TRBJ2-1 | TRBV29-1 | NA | CSVERAQISGRQFF | TGCAGCGTTGAAAGGGCACAAATTTCGGGGAGGCAGTTCTTC
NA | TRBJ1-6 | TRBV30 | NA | CAWTRQGRSPLHF | TGTGCCTGGACCAGGCAGGGTCGGTCACCCCTCCACTTT
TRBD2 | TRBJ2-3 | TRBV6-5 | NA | CASSGLAGTDTQYF | TGTGCCAGCAGCGGACTAGCGGGCACAGATACGCAGTATTTT
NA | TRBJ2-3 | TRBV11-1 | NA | CASSLPGSGLTDTQYF | TGTGCCAGCAGCTTACCCGGGAGCGGACTGACAGATACGCAGTATTTT
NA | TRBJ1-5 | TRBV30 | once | CAWSVGQNQPQHF | TGTGCCTGGAGTGTTGGTCAGAATCAGCCCCAGCATTTT
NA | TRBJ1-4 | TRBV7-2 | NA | CASSLVGVNEKLFF | TGTGCCAGCAGCTTAGTAGGGGTAAATGAAAAACTGTTTTTT
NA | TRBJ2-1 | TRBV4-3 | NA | CASSQEGRDREQFF | TGCGCCAGCAGCCAAGAAGGGAGGGACAGGGAGCAGTTCTTC
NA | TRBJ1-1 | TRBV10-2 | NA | CASSDFEGEGAFF | TGCGCCAGCAGTGATTTCGAGGGGGAGGGGGCTTTCTTT
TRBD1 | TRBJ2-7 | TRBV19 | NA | CASSIGGQGDEQYF | TGTGCCAGTAGTATAGGAGGACAGGGGGACGAGCAGTACTTC
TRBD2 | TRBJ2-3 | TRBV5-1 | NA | CASTHTPGLAATDTQYF | TGCGCCAGCACCCACACTCCGGGACTAGCGGCCACAGATACGCAGTATTTT
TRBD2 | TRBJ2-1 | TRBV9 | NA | CASSVGGGRAGNEQFF | TGTGCCAGCAGCGTAGGGGGCGGGAGGGCCGGGAATGAGCAGTTCTTC